The 21 T cell receptor beta chains given below trace back to one sample, sequenced in a study of T cell responses to AZD1222 COVID-19 vaccine. Profiling relied on immunoSEQ multiplex PCR, and the TCRdb table lists in-frame clones only, not all of them. Of more than 95,000 clones listed, approximately 86% are singletons. The sample consisted of peripheral blood, taken 28 days after the second AZD1222 dose. All receptors come from an adult who received the AZD1222 COVID-19 vaccine.

The chain couples TRBV19 to TRBJ1-5, with D hard to call. The germline gives CDR1 LNHDA, CDR2 SQIVND (reference sequence). There are 16 residues in the CDR3. Trimming cost V 2 bases and J 3 bases, with 14 bases left between them. The CDR3 DNA follows: TGTGCCAGTAGTATAAACAAGGGAGGGAACAATCAGCCCCAGCATTTT. Its translation is CASSINKGGNNQPQHF.

The chain links TRBV18 to TRBJ2-7; the D gene could be TRBD1 or TRBD2 (6 bases each). This CDR3 contains 16 residues. V was clipped by 3 bases and J by 4 bases, with 19 bases between them. Germline CDR1 is KGHSH and CDR2 is LQKENI. The CDR3 is CASSPVESGARYEQYF. The CDR3 DNA follows: TGTGCCAGCTCACCCGTTGAATCGGGGGCTAGGTACGAGCAGTACTTC.

This sequence joins TRBV4-3 and TRBJ2-2; 7 nucleotides line up with TRBD2. Germline CDR1 and CDR2: LGHNA and YSLEER. The CDR3 is made up of 16 amino acids. Losses at the gene ends were 0 bases for V and 6 bases for J; bases not matched to a gene: 7. CDR3 sequence (DNA): TGCGCCAGCAGCCAAGATCTCGCAGGGAGGGCCGGGGAGCTGTTTTTT. Translation gives CASSQDLAGRAGELFF.

The chain joins TRBV27 to TRBJ1-1, with unresolved D. The germline CDR1 and CDR2 sequences are MNHEY and SMNVEV (reference sequence). CDR3 length equals 13 residues. Deletions cut 4 bases from V and 1 base from J, with 7 bases between. The CDR3 loop is CASSSEGNTEAFF. Here the CDR3 DNA reads TGTGCCAGCAGTTCCGAGGGGAACACTGAAGCTTTCTTT.

This chain uses TRBV11-3 with TRBJ2-2; D remains ambiguous. CDR1 is SGHNT and CDR2 is YENEEA in the germline V gene. The CDR3 covers 14 residues. V lost 1 base and J 0 bases, leaving 3 bases between the germline ends. The CDR3 spells CASSLVANTGELFF. The CDR3 region has the DNA TGTGCCAGCAGCTTAGTCGCGAACACCGGGGAGCTGTTTTTT.

The rearrangement links TRBV7-9 to TRBJ1-2; a possible D gene is TRBD1 (5 bases). CDR1 is SEHNR, CDR2 FQNEAQ, per germline (reference sequence). V was clipped by 3 bases and J by 0 bases, with 11 bases between them. The CDR3 is made up of 15 amino acids. For the CDR3, the DNA is TGTGCCAGCAGCTTGAGAGGGGAAACTAACTATGGCTACACCTTC. It yields the protein CASSLRGETNYGYTF.

The chain recombines TRBV3-1 (or the pseudogene TRBV3-2) with TRBJ2-2; weak D call: TRBD2 (6 bases). CDR3 size: 15 residues. Germline V CDR1 and CDR2: LGHDT, YNNKEL (reference sequence). Deletions cut 2 bases from V and 2 bases from J, with 9 bases between. The CDR3 loop is CASSQSSDNTGELFF. In DNA form, the CDR3 reads TGTGCCAGCAGCCAATCTAGCGATAACACCGGGGAGCTGTTTTTT.

This clone has only a few counts. The chain combines TRBV2 with TRBJ1-2, with 8 bases aligning to TRBD1. The CDR3 has 14 amino acids. The ends lost 5 bases at V and 3 bases at J; junction bases unmatched: 5. The V gene's germline CDR1 is SNHLY and CDR2 FYNNEI. CDR3 loop: CASSTQGADYGYTF. CDR3 bases: TGTGCCAGCAGTACCCAGGGGGCCGACTATGGCTACACCTTC.

This clone was seen once. The V call is TRBV18, the J call TRBJ1-4; no firm D call. Germline V lookup: CDR1 KGHSH, CDR2 LQKENI. This CDR3 is 14 amino acids long. Trimming took 3 bases from V and 0 from J, leaving 5 bases between them. CDR3: CASSPVTTNEKLFF. The CDR3 nucleotides read TGTGCCAGCTCACCGGTAACAACTAATGAAAAACTGTTTTTT.

This chain joins TRBV19 and TRBJ1-5, with a weak D call TRBD1 (6 bases). The germline CDR1 and CDR2 sequences are LNHDA and SQIVND (reference sequence). The V end lost 3 bases, the J end lost 3 bases, and 12 bases lay between the germline ends. The CDR3 loop spans 15 amino acids. The CDR3 sequence is CASSISGQINQPQHF. The CDR3 DNA follows: TGTGCCAGTAGTATCTCTGGACAGATCAATCAGCCCCAGCATTTT.

The sample holds one count of this clone. The chain links TRBV7-8 to TRBJ1-5; TRBD1 might be the D (5 bases). The CDR3 is 15 residues long. Germline V lookup: CDR1 SGHVS, CDR2 FQNEAQ. V lost 5 bases to trimming and J lost 0 bases, with 11 bases between them. DNA of the CDR3: TGTGCCAGCAGCCCCCGAACAGGTAGCAATCAGCCCCAGCATTTT. Its protein is CASSPRTGSNQPQHF. The full variable domain, rest sourced from reference TRBV7-8 and TRBJ1-5, is GAGVSQSPRYKVAKRGQDVALRCDPISGHVSLFWYQQALGQGPEFLTYFQNEAQLDKSGLPSDRFFAERPEGSVSTLKIQRTQQEDSAVYLCASSPRTGSNQPQHFGDGTRLSIL.

This chain joins TRBV12-3 or TRBV12-4 and TRBJ1-1; weak D call: TRBD1 (6 bases). The CDR3 length is 13 residues. Trimming pared 6 bases from V and 4 bases from J, leaving 12 bases between. The chain's CDR3 is CASSQGTATEAFF. The CDR3 nucleotides are TGTGCCAGCAGCCAGGGGACGGCCACTGAAGCTTTCTTT.

The chain recombines TRBV10-3 with TRBJ2-3; TRBD2 is a possible D gene (5 bases). V gave up 2 bases and J gave up 6 bases, with 21 bases separating them. This CDR3 is built from 17 residues. Per the germline V gene, CDR1 is ENHRY and CDR2 is SYGVKD. CDR3 sequence: CAISEVLFLPGKDTQYF. CDR3 DNA: TGTGCCATCAGTGAGGTTTTATTTTTGCCCGGGAAGGATACGCAGTATTTT.

The chain links TRBV6-5 to TRBJ2-7; 10 bases line up with TRBD2. The J segment lost 4 bases and the V segment lost 9 bases, leaving 3 bases of the junction unmatched. The CDR3 length is 12 residues. Per the germline V gene, CDR1 is MNHEY and CDR2 is SVGAGI. The CDR3 here is CASSGRSYEQYF. CDR3 nucleotides: TGTGCCAGTAGCGGGAGGTCATACGAGCAGTACTTC.

The V and J genes are TRBV7-7 and TRBJ1-5; a possible D gene is TRBD1 (5 bases). Trimming removed 11 bases from V and 1 base from J, with 12 bases in between. The CDR3 consists of 13 residues. The germline V gene has CDR1 SSHAT and CDR2 FNYEAQ (reference sequence). This chain's CDR3 is CAGGGVSNQPQHF. The CDR3 coding sequence is TGTGCCGGGGGGGGTGTAAGCAATCAGCCCCAGCATTTT.

The chain uses TRBV24-1 and TRBJ2-1, with TRBD2 matching 9 bases. J was trimmed by 6 bases and V by 9 bases; bases with no gene match: 8. Per germline, CDR1 KGHDR and CDR2 SFDVKD. CDR3 length equals 14 residues. The CDR3 loop reads CATVSGRSLNEQFF. CDR3 nucleotides: TGTGCCACCGTTAGCGGGAGATCCCTCAATGAGCAGTTCTTC.

The chain recombines TRBV11-3 with TRBJ2-1, with D perhaps TRBD1 or TRBD2 (6 bases each). Germline V lookup: CDR1 SGHNT, CDR2 YENEEA. The CDR3 is 15 amino acids. V was trimmed by 1 base and J by 2 bases, leaving 9 bases between them. The CDR3 nucleotides are TGTGCCAGCAGCTTAGCGGGGGCCACCTACAATGAGCAGTTCTTC. The encoded protein is CASSLAGATYNEQFF.

V is TRBV10-3 and J is TRBJ1-6; the D is unclear. V dropped 10 bases and J dropped 10 bases, with 17 bases sitting between them. This CDR3 is built from 13 residues. Germline V gives CDR1 ENHRY, CDR2 SYGVKD. CDR3 region: CATQPAGESPLHF. CDR3 coding DNA: TGTGCCACCCAACCGGCGGGAGAGTCACCCCTCCACTTT.

The genes are TRBV14 and TRBJ1-1, with no clear D. The V gene's germline CDR1 is SGHDN and CDR2 FVKESK. V lost 0 bases to trimming and J lost 3 bases, with 5 bases between them. The CDR3 runs to 13 residues. CDR3 residues: CASSQDLYTEAFF. The CDR3, as DNA: TGTGCCAGCAGCCAAGACCTTTACACTGAAGCTTTCTTT.

This rearrangement joins TRBV20-1 to TRBJ2-1; D unclear. Germline CDR1 and CDR2: DFQATT and SNEGSKA (reference sequence). V was clipped by 6 bases and J by 9 bases, with 12 bases between them. The CDR3 is made up of 11 amino acids. The CDR3 DNA reads TGCAGTGCCCCTGGTGGCGGTGAGCAGTTCTTC. Its translation is CSAPGGGEQFF.

The chain combines TRBV7-8 with TRBJ2-5; 9 bases map to TRBD2. The J segment lost 1 base and the V segment lost 3 bases, leaving 3 bases of the junction unmatched. The CDR3 runs 15 residues. Germline CDR1 and CDR2: SGHVS and FQNEAQ. CDR3 amino acids: CASSLLAGPQETQYF. Written as DNA, the CDR3 is TGTGCCAGCAGCTTGCTAGCGGGGCCCCAAGAGACCCAGTACTTC.